This is a list of T cell receptor beta chains from one sample in a study of T cell responses to AZD1222 COVID-19 vaccine. Repertoires were generated with immunoSEQ multiplex PCR, while TCRdb's copy carries only in-frame clones and drops some. The sample has some 150,000 clones, 85% to 90% seen once. Material: peripheral blood, obtained 28 days after the second AZD1222 dose. The origin of the receptors is an adult who received the AZD1222 COVID-19 vaccine. CDR3s include the opening cysteine and the closing phenylalanine or tryptophan. D genes are given only for firm matches. Clone sizes are given selectively: once, few, many, or a class where the clone is expanded.

CDR3 | DNA | size | V | D | J
CASSRGSQRELYEQYF | TGTGCCAGCAGCCGGGGAAGCCAGCGGGAGTTATACGAGCAGTACTTC | . | TRBV5-5 | TRBD2 | TRBJ2-7
CASSEGASGRGETQYF | TGTGCCAGCAGTGAAGGGGCTAGCGGGAGAGGAGAGACCCAGTACTTC | . | TRBV2 | TRBD2 | TRBJ2-5
CASSHEGDSTDTQYF | TGTGCCAGCAGCCACGAGGGGGATTCCACAGATACGCAGTATTTT | . | TRBV7-9 | . | TRBJ2-3
CASPLGDEPWSGYTF | TGTGCCAGCCCCCTCGGGGACGAGCCCTGGTCTGGCTACACCTTC | . | TRBV6-5 | . | TRBJ1-2
CASGDLASSTDTQYF | TGTGCCAGTGGAGATTTGGCCAGCAGCACAGATACGCAGTATTTT | once | TRBV18 | . | TRBJ2-3
CASSIADLIYGYTF | TGTGCCAGTAGTATTGCGGACTTAATCTATGGCTACACCTTC | . | TRBV19 | . | TRBJ1-2
CASSLAVINNEQFF | TGCGCCAGCAGCTTGGCCGTCATCAACAATGAGCAGTTCTTC | . | TRBV5-1 | . | TRBJ2-1
CASSIVGPHQQFF | TGTGCCAGTAGTATAGTTGGGCCTCACCAGCAGTTCTTC | . | TRBV19 | . | TRBJ2-1
CASSSEGGRAETQYF | TGTGCCAGCAGTTCAGAGGGCGGGAGGGCGGAGACCCAGTACTTC | few | TRBV21-1 | . | TRBJ2-5
CASQGGTGVGNTEAFF | TGTGCCAGCCAAGGCGGGACAGGGGTTGGAAACACTGAAGCTTTCTTT | . | TRBV7-8 | TRBD1 | TRBJ1-1
CASKRWTGTSGSSYEQYF | TGTGCCAGCAAGCGGTGGACCGGGACTAGCGGGAGTTCCTACGAGCAGTACTTC | many | TRBV27 | TRBD2 | TRBJ2-7
CASKDRGGEKLFF | TGTGCCAGCAAGGACAGGGGAGGGGAAAAACTGTTTTTT | once | TRBV13 | TRBD1 | TRBJ1-4
CASSWSGDRGGYTF | TGTGCCAGCAGTTGGAGCGGAGACAGGGGAGGCTACACCTTC | . | TRBV6-2/TRBV6-3 | TRBD1 | TRBJ1-2
CASSRSRTSGRYEQYF | TGTGCCAGCAGCAGATCCCGGACTAGCGGTCGGTACGAGCAGTACTTC | . | TRBV5-4 | TRBD2 | TRBJ2-7
CATARDRDGEAFF | TGTGCCACCGCCCGAGACAGGGATGGTGAAGCTTTCTTT | . | TRBV10-3 | TRBD1 | TRBJ1-1
CASSLPEGTYGYTF | TGTGCCAGCAGCTTACCCGAGGGGACCTATGGCTACACCTTC | . | TRBV5-6 | . | TRBJ1-2
CASSLATNQPQHF | TGTGCCAGCAGCTTAGCGACGAATCAGCCCCAGCATTTT | . | TRBV7-6 | . | TRBJ1-5
CASSLQGTGELFF | TGTGCCAGCAGTTTACAGGGCACCGGGGAGCTGTTTTTT | . | TRBV6-5 | . | TRBJ2-2
CASSLAPGELFF | TGTGCCAGCAGCCTTGCCCCCGGGGAGCTGTTTTTT | once | TRBV11-3 | . | TRBJ2-2
CASSPGADYEQYF | TGTGCCAGCTCACCAGGGGCCGATTACGAGCAGTACTTC | . | TRBV18 | . | TRBJ2-7
CASSQRASGGEYGELFF | TGCGCCAGCAGTCAAAGGGCTTCGGGGGGAGAATACGGGGAGCTGTTTTTT | few | TRBV23-1 | TRBD2 | TRBJ2-2
CASSLSGFNYEQYF | TGTGCCAGCAGTTTATCGGGATTCAACTACGAGCAGTACTTC | . | TRBV27 | . | TRBJ2-7
CASSYSDRAHNEQFF | TGTGCCAGCAGTTACTCCGACAGGGCCCACAATGAGCAGTTCTTC | . | TRBV6-6 | TRBD1 | TRBJ2-1
CASSLDRSTSYNEQFF | TGTGCCAGCAGCTTAGATCGCAGTACCTCCTACAATGAGCAGTTCTTC | once | TRBV11-2 | . | TRBJ2-1
CASSLRDEAEAFF | TGCGCCAGCAGCTTAAGGGATGAGGCTGAAGCTTTCTTT | . | TRBV5-1 | . | TRBJ1-1
CAWSDQETQYF | TGTGCCTGGAGCGACCAAGAGACCCAGTACTTC | . | TRBV30 | . | TRBJ2-5
CASSRSGGEVDGYTF | TGTGCCAGCAGTAGATCAGGGGGGGAGGTGGATGGCTACACCTTC | . | TRBV28 | TRBD1 | TRBJ1-2
CASSPGLEETQYF | TGTGCCAGCAGCCCTGGACTGGAAGAGACCCAGTACTTC | . | TRBV9 | . | TRBJ2-5
CASSLWDRGGANEKLFF | TGTGCCAGCAGTTTATGGGACAGGGGAGGGGCAAATGAAAAACTGTTTTTT | few | TRBV28 | TRBD1 | TRBJ1-4
CASSPWDSTNTEAFF | TGTGCCAGCAGTCCTTGGGACAGCACTAACACTGAAGCTTTCTTT | once | TRBV28 | TRBD1 | TRBJ1-1
CASSLGFGGSEAFF | TGTGCCAGCAGCTTGGGTTTCGGGGGGTCTGAAGCTTTCTTT | . | TRBV5-5 | . | TRBJ1-1
CASSSPRGRGSGNTIYF | TGTGCCAGCAGCTCCCCCCGGGGCAGGGGTTCTGGAAACACCATATATTTT | once | TRBV7-2 | . | TRBJ1-3
CASSIRRGTEAFF | TGTGCCAGCAGCATCCGAAGGGGCACTGAAGCTTTCTTT | . | TRBV7-2 | . | TRBJ1-1
CASKPGAGGAYEQYF | TGTGCCAGCAAGCCAGGAGCGGGAGGTGCCTACGAGCAGTACTTC | . | TRBV14 | TRBD2 | TRBJ2-7
CATSRGGGTEAFF | TGTGCCACCAGTCGGGGGGGCGGCACTGAAGCTTTCTTT | . | TRBV24-1 | . | TRBJ1-1
CAVRETGGLYEQYF | TGTGCCGTACGAGAGACAGGGGGCCTCTACGAGCAGTACTTC | few | TRBV19 | TRBD1 | TRBJ2-7
CASSLGGTFEQYF | TGTGCCAGCAGCTTAGGGGGGACATTCGAGCAGTACTTC | . | TRBV7-9 | . | TRBJ2-7
CASSGQGGNTEAFF | TGCGCCAGCAGCGGACAGGGGGGGAACACTGAAGCTTTCTTT | once | TRBV5-1 | TRBD1 | TRBJ1-1
CASSPEGTGTGNTIYF | TGTGCCAGCAGCCCTGAGGGCACAGGGACTGGAAACACCATATATTTT | . | TRBV28 | . | TRBJ1-3
CSAPRGHEQYF | TGCAGTGCTCCGAGGGGCCACGAGCAGTACTTC | few | TRBV20-1 | . | TRBJ2-7
CASSATGASYNEQFF | TGTGCCAGCAGTGCAACTGGGGCCTCCTACAATGAGCAGTTCTTC | . | TRBV28 | . | TRBJ2-1
CASSLTSGLQETQYF | TGTGCCAGCAGTTTGACTAGCGGGCTTCAAGAGACCCAGTACTTC | . | TRBV7-3 | TRBD2 | TRBJ2-5
CASSGRQGAVNEQFF | TGTGCCAGCAGTGGTCGACAGGGGGCTGTGAATGAGCAGTTCTTC | . | TRBV6-4 | TRBD1 | TRBJ2-1
CATPGYYGYTF | TGTGCCACTCCAGGGTACTATGGCTACACCTTC | . | TRBV28 | . | TRBJ1-2
CASSLASLAGNEQFF | TGTGCCAGCAGCTTAGCGTCCCTAGCGGGGAATGAGCAGTTCTTC | . | TRBV7-9 | TRBD2 | TRBJ2-1
CATRGSTETQYF | TGTGCCACCAGGGGATCGACAGAGACCCAGTACTTC | . | TRBV24-1 | . | TRBJ2-5
CASSFAHRAGNTEAFF | TGTGCCAGCAGCTTTGCCCACAGGGCGGGGAACACTGAAGCTTTCTTT | once | TRBV7-9 | . | TRBJ1-1
CASSIDTRGEQFF | TGTGCCAGTAGTATAGACACTAGAGGTGAGCAGTTCTTC | . | TRBV19 | . | TRBJ2-1
CASSLDGSSYNEQFF | TGTGCCAGCAGCTTAGACGGGAGCTCCTACAATGAGCAGTTCTTC | . | TRBV11-2 | . | TRBJ2-1
CASSLGTGRLFF | TGTGCCAGCAGCTTGGGGACCGGAAGACTGTTTTTT | . | TRBV7-2 | . | TRBJ1-4
CASSVGANTGELFF | TGTGCCAGCAGTGTAGGGGCGAACACCGGGGAGCTGTTTTTT | . | TRBV25-1 | . | TRBJ2-2
CATTLQGSIGETQYF | TGTGCCACCACCTTACAGGGTAGTATCGGAGAGACCCAGTACTTC | . | TRBV6-5 | . | TRBJ2-5
CASSEGEGPSQETQYF | TGTGCCAGCAGTGAAGGGGAAGGACCCAGCCAAGAGACCCAGTACTTC | . | TRBV2 | . | TRBJ2-5
CASSPQTQTNNQPQHF | TGTGCCAGTAGCCCCCAGACACAGACTAACAATCAGCCCCAGCATTTT | . | TRBV19 | . | TRBJ1-5
CAISESGKGVNQPQHF | TGTGCCATCAGTGAGTCGGGAAAGGGGGTCAATCAGCCCCAGCATTTT | . | TRBV10-3 | . | TRBJ1-5
CASSLGGNTIYF | TGTGCCAGCAGCTTAGGTGGAAACACCATATATTTT | . | TRBV7-8 | . | TRBJ1-3
CAISESWGFKNIQYF | TGTGCCATCAGTGAGTCGTGGGGATTCAAAAACATTCAGTACTTC | . | TRBV10-3 | . | TRBJ2-4